This is a list of T cell receptor beta chains from one sample in a study of tumor and adjacent non-tumor tissue in lung cancer. TCRdb reprocessed the multiplex PCR reads via MiXCR and lists one record per CDR3 protein. The sample lists approximately 76,000 distinct CDR3 sequences, around 65% occurring once. Input material: lung tumor tissue. These receptors came from a woman between 65 and 79 years old with non-small cell lung cancer. Each CDR3 is given with its conserved first and last residue. A D gene is named only where the DNA matches it firmly. Expanded clones get a size class; other rows say once, few or many, or leave the size out.

v_call	j_call	clone_size	d_call	cdr3_aa	cdr3_nt
TRBV5-1	TRBJ2-6	-	-	CASSLRITGADVLTF	TGCGCCAGCAGCTTGAGGATCACCGGGGCCGACGTCCTGACTTTC
TRBV29-1	TRBJ2-7	-	TRBD2	CSVGRLADDRYF	TGCAGCGTCGGACGGCTAGCGGACGATCGCTACTTC
TRBV10-3	TRBJ2-3	many	-	CAISEYSTDTQYF	TGTGCCATCAGTGAGTACAGCACAGATACGCAGTATTTT
TRBV2	TRBJ2-3	-	-	CASRGDTQYF	TGTGCCAGCAGGGGAGATACGCAGTATTTT
TRBV5-5	TRBJ2-7	-	TRBD1	CASNLRGQTDPTYEQYF	TGTGCCAGCAACTTGAGGGGGCAAACAGACCCGACCTACGAGCAGTACTTC
TRBV6-6	TRBJ1-5	-	-	CASSLMTDTAPGSNRPQHF	TGTGCCAGTAGTTTGATGACAGATACCGCCCCGGGGAGCAATCGGCCCCAGCATTTT
TRBV11-3	TRBJ2-3	-	-	CASSLAMGGTQYF	TGTGCCAGCAGCTTAGCAATGGGGGGTACGCAATATTTT
TRBV6-5	TRBJ1-5	-	-	CASRPTGRNQPRHF	TGTGCCAGCAGGCCGACTGGGAGAAATCAGCCCCGGCATTTT
TRBV6-5	TRBJ2-5	-	-	CASSYSLGEGKETQYF	TGTGCCAGCAGTTACTCACTCGGAGAGGGGAAAGAGACCCAGTACTTC
TRBV5-5	TRBJ2-7	-	-	CASSYSSVSVYEQYF	TGTGCCAGCAGCTATTCTAGCGTGAGCGTCTACGAGCAGTACTTC
TRBV12-5	TRBJ1-1	many	-	CASGEDLNTEAFF	TGTGCTAGTGGTGAGGACTTGAACACTGAAGCTTTCTTT
TRBV20-1	TRBJ2-5	many	-	CSASGEETQYF	TGCAGTGCTAGCGGGGAAGAGACCCAGTACTTC
TRBV20-1	TRBJ2-7	few	TRBD2	CSARDRWDSGSVYEQYF	TGCAGTGCTAGAGATCGATGGGATAGCGGGAGTGTCTACGAGCAGTACTTC
TRBV5-1	TRBJ1-5	-	-	CASSRGGESNQPQHF	TGCGCCAGCAGCCGCGGGGGGGAGAGCAATCAGCCCCAGCATTTT